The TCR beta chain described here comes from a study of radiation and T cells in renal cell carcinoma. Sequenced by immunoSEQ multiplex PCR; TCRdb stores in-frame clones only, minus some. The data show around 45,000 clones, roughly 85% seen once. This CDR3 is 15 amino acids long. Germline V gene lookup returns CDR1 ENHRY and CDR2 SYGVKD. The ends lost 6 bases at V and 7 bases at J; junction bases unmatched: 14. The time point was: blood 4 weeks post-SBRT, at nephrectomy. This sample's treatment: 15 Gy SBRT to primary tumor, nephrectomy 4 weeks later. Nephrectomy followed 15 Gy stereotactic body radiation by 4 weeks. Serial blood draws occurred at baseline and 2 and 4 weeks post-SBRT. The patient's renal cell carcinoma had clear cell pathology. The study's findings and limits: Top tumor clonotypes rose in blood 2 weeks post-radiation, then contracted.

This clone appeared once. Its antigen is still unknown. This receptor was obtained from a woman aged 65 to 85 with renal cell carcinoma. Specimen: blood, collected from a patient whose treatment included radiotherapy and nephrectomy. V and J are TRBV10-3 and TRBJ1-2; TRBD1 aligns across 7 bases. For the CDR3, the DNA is TGTGCCATCAGCCCCGGACAGGACTTATGGTTTGGCTACACCTTC. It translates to CAISPGQDLWFGYTF.